This TCR beta chain comes out of a study of CD8 T cells in Susac syndrome. In this sample, this clonotype turned up a few times. One end of the junction varies from germline; a read error may be responsible. The CDR3 runs 13 residues. Germline values: CDR1 SEHNR, CDR2 FQNEAQ (reference sequence). An amount of RNA that ranged from 0.5 to 1 ug was reverse transcribed with random hexamers. One entry per CDR3 protein, called by TCRdb with MiXCR from the immunoSEQ multiplex PCR reads. This table has 80,000 or so distinct CDR3 sequences, more than 85% appearing once. The V gene is TRBV7-9, the J gene TRBJ2-7; the D gene is possibly TRBD1 (6 bases). The receptor was isolated from a human donor with Susac syndrome. The specimen was CD4+ T cells from PBMCs. The CDR3 region has the DNA TGTGCCAGCAGCTTAGCAGGGGGTGCGCGACTCTCCTTC. Translated, it gives CASSLAGGARLSF.